The 31 T cell receptor beta chains below were found in one sample sequenced in a study of radiotherapy plus CTLA-4 blockade in lung cancer (dated by TCRdb to the late 2010s). The library was built by means of the immunoSEQ multiplex PCR assay. TCRdb holds this immuneACCESS table with in-frame rearrangements only. Some clones are missing; in checked studies, unresolved V genes explain under half, and the rest has no known cause. Across this sample there are about 98,000 clones, with approximately 85% seen only once. The top ten constitute approximately 3.7% of the sample. The sequenced sample was peripheral blood, obtained from a patient treated with radiotherapy plus ipilimumab. All receptors derive from a human donor with non-small cell lung cancer who had a partial response to radiotherapy plus ipilimumab.

This chain uses TRBV12-2 with TRBJ1-1. TRBV12-2 corresponds to a pseudogene. This CDR3 has 12 amino acids. CDR3 region: CASSQRRTEAFF. CDR3 nucleotide sequence: TGTGCAAGCTCTCAGCGACGCACTGAAGCTTTCTTT.

In nucleotides, the CDR3 is TGTGCCAGCAGTGTGGGAGGATTGGGCAAAAACATTCAGTACTTC. Amino acid sequence: CASSVGGLGKNIQYF. The rearrangement uses TRBV2 and TRBJ2-4; D is possibly TRBD2 (6 bases). Between the trimmed V and J ends, which lost 4 bases and 3 bases, there was a span of 13 bases. The CDR3 consists of 15 residues. Germline CDR1 is SNHLY and CDR2 is FYNNEI.

This clone occurred a few times. The chain recombines TRBV7-8 with TRBJ2-5; D perhaps matches TRBD1 (7 bases). CDR1 is SGHVS and CDR2 is FQNEAQ in the germline V gene. The CDR3 is 13 residues long. Between the trimmed V and J ends, which lost 8 bases and 4 bases, there was a span of 14 bases. This CDR3 is CASAPQGGETQYF. Here the CDR3 DNA reads TGTGCCAGCGCCCCGCAGGGGGGAGAGACCCAGTACTTC.

Points on this clone: A junction boundary mismatches the germline segment, possibly from a read error. The same CDR3 can be traced to other DNA sequences in this sample. V is TRBV4-2 and J is TRBJ2-7, with D perhaps matching TRBD2 (6 bases). Per germline, CDR1 LGHNA and CDR2 YNFKEQ. The CDR3 runs to 15 residues. The CDR3 DNA reads TGTGCCAGCAGCCAAGCGGCGGGAAGCTCCTACGAGCAATACTTC. This translates into CASSQAAGSSYEQYF.

About this clone itself: A junction end diverges from the germline sequence, so it may reflect a read error. The chain uses TRBV7-2 and TRBJ2-1, with 10 bases lining up with TRBD1. The CDR3 totals 12 residues. The germline V gene has CDR1 SGHTA and CDR2 FQGNSA. CDR3: CASSSRTGGTVF. The CDR3 nucleotides read TGTGCCAGCAGCTCAAGGACAGGGGGTACGGTCTTC. Based on the CDR3 plus reference TRBV7-2 and TRBJ2-1, the full variable domain is GAGVSQSPSNKVTEKGKDVELRCDPISGHTALYWYRQSLGQGLEFLIYFQGNSAPDKSGLPSDRFSAERTGGSVSTLTIQRTQQEDSAVYLCASSSRTGGTVFGPGTRLTVL.

The genes are TRBV2 and TRBJ2-1; possibly TRBD1 for D (12 bases). With 8 bases removed from V and 7 bases from J, the gap between germline ends came to 36 bases. The V gene's germline CDR1 is SNHLY and CDR2 FYNNEI. CDR3 length: 20 residues. The CDR3 reads CASLGKGQGALAGVVNEQFF. Written as DNA, the CDR3 is TGTGCCAGCCTCGGGAAGGGACAGGGGGCACTAGCGGGAGTGGTGAATGAGCAGTTCTTC.

The gene calls are TRBV5-1 and TRBJ1-5; 7 bases align to TRBD1. J gave up 2 bases and V 4 bases, and 6 bases lay outside the gene matches. Per germline, CDR1 SGHRS and CDR2 YFSETQ. The CDR3 sequence is 15 residues long. The CDR3 is CASSPSGTGNQPQHF. The CDR3 DNA reads as TGCGCCAGCAGCCCATCCGGGACAGGCAATCAGCCCCAGCATTTT.

This clone has only a few counts. This chain uses TRBV7-3 with TRBJ2-3, with TRBD1 identical over 9 bases. This CDR3 comprises 15 residues. V shed 6 bases, J shed 5 bases, and the junction held 9 bases outside the gene matches. Per the germline V gene, CDR1 is SGHTA and CDR2 is FQGTGA. The CDR3 sequence: CASRPGQGSGDTQYF. The CDR3 bases are TGTGCCAGCAGACCTGGACAGGGGTCGGGAGATACGCAGTATTTT.

This rearrangement joins TRBV5-4 to TRBJ1-1, with D perhaps TRBD1 (5 bases). This CDR3 spans 12 amino acids. V was clipped by 5 bases and J by 8 bases, with 13 bases between them. CDR1 SGHNT and CDR2 YYREEE come from the germline V gene (reference sequence). The CDR3, as DNA: TGTGCCAGCAGACACCCCGACAGAGAAGCTTTCTTT. Protein sequence: CASRHPDREAFF.

V usage is TRBV6-1 and J usage is TRBJ1-2, with TRBD1 as a possible D gene (5 bases). Germline V lookup: CDR1 MNHNS, CDR2 SASEGT. The CDR3 runs to 14 residues. V lost 2 bases, J lost 5 bases, and 12 bases lay in between. CDR3 region: CASSEFGRAYGYTF. In DNA form, the CDR3 reads TGTGCCAGCAGTGAATTCGGCAGGGCATATGGCTACACCTTC.

This clone was counted a few times. This chain uses TRBV5-7 with TRBJ1-5; 7 positions agree with TRBD1. TRBV5-7 is flagged as an ORF with uncertain function. The V gene end was trimmed by 5 bases and the J gene end by 3 bases; junction bases not matched to a gene: 8. CDR3 length equals 15 residues. The CDR3 region is CASSSGDSPNQPQHF. The CDR3 DNA reads TGTGCCAGCAGTTCAGGGGACAGCCCCAATCAGCCCCAGCATTTT.

The chain uses TRBV5-1 and TRBJ2-6; possibly TRBD1 for D (6 bases). The CDR3 sequence is 17 residues long. CDR1 and CDR2 (germline): SGHRS, YFSETQ. V shed 2 bases and J shed 0 bases, with 12 bases lying between them. This CDR3 is CASSFGRDNSGANVLTF. The CDR3 nucleotides are TGCGCCAGCAGCTTTGGCAGGGACAACTCTGGGGCCAACGTCCTGACTTTC.

This chain joins TRBV9 and TRBJ2-7; 8 nucleotides agree with TRBD2. Germline-derived CDR1 and CDR2 are SGDLS and YYNGEE. Germline trimming cut 4 bases from V and 0 bases from J; bases unmatched to any gene: 18. The length of the CDR3 is 19 residues. The CDR3 spells CASSSPPGLAGDSSYEQYF. The CDR3 nucleotides read TGTGCCAGCAGCTCACCCCCGGGGCTAGCGGGCGACAGCTCCTACGAGCAGTACTTC.

The rearrangement links TRBV19 to TRBJ1-5; 8 positions match TRBD1. Germline lookup yields CDR1 LNHDA and CDR2 SQIVND (reference sequence). After removal of 6 bases from V and 2 bases from J, the junction contained 6 bases not matched to a gene. This CDR3 has 15 amino acids. The DNA of the CDR3 is TGTGCCAGTAGCTTAGACAGGGGTGGCAATCAGCCCCAGCATTTT. It is translated as CASSLDRGGNQPQHF.

The rearrangement joins TRBV30 to TRBJ2-7, with 12 nucleotides matching TRBD2. CDR1 is GTSNPN, CDR2 SVGIG, per germline (reference sequence). The CDR3 is 17 amino acids. Trimming at V came to 3 bases and at J to 0 bases, leaving 9 bases not matched to a gene. Here the CDR3 reads CAWRGLAGRSNSYEQYF. CDR3 sequence (DNA): TGTGCCTGGAGAGGACTAGCGGGACGCTCCAACTCCTACGAGCAGTACTTC.

V gene TRBV7-9 combines with J gene TRBJ1-2, with D possibly matching TRBD1 (5 bases). This CDR3 has 18 amino acids. Trimming stripped 2 bases from V and 5 bases from J, with 24 bases between. Looked up from germline, CDR1 is SEHNR and CDR2 is FQNEAQ (reference sequence). CDR3 protein: CASSLLRDPGPLPYGYTF. In DNA, the CDR3 is TGTGCCAGCAGCTTATTGCGGGACCCCGGCCCCCTCCCGTATGGCTACACCTTC.

The J gene is TRBJ2-7, the V gene TRBV5-1; the D is unclear. From germline, CDR1 is SGHRS and CDR2 YFSETQ. V lost 5 bases and J 2 bases, leaving 17 bases between the germline ends. The CDR3 consists of 15 residues. The DNA for the CDR3 is TGCGCCAGCAGTCGTAACAGTGAAGTGACCTACGAGCAGTACTTC. This encodes CASSRNSEVTYEQYF.

The chain joins TRBV18 to TRBJ2-2; the match to TRBD1 covers 9 bases. The J segment lost 2 bases and the V segment lost 2 bases, leaving 3 bases of the junction unmatched. Germline CDR1 is KGHSH and CDR2 is LQKENI. This CDR3 region has 16 residues. CDR3 loop: CASSPGDRVNTGELFF. DNA of the CDR3: TGTGCCAGCTCACCAGGGGACAGGGTAAACACCGGGGAGCTGTTTTTT.

J is TRBJ2-5 and V is TRBV7-3, with D uncertain. Trimming removed 0 bases at V and 1 base at J, with 3 bases between. The germline V gene has CDR1 SGHTA and CDR2 FQGTGA. The CDR3 is made up of 13 amino acids. The CDR3 nucleotides read TGTGCCAGCAGCTTAACGGCCCAAGAGACCCAGTACTTC. Translated, it gives CASSLTAQETQYF.

CDR3 nucleotide sequence: TGTGCCAGCTCACCGCAACAGGATTCCTCCGGGGCCAACGTCCTGACTTTC. Translation: CASSPQQDSSGANVLTF. The V gene is TRBV18, the J gene TRBJ2-6; a weak D match, TRBD1 (5 bases). Germline CDR1 is KGHSH and CDR2 is LQKENI. The CDR3 is 17 residues long. V was clipped by 3 bases and J by 4 bases, with 16 bases between them.

The J gene is TRBJ2-1, the V gene TRBV2, with 9 nucleotides matching TRBD1. V dropped 2 bases and J dropped 14; count of bases not matched to a gene: 10. The V gene's germline CDR1 is SNHLY and CDR2 FYNNEI. There are 14 residues in the CDR3. CDR3 loop: CASSESGTGPRKFF. Here the CDR3 DNA reads TGTGCCAGCAGTGAAAGTGGGACAGGGCCCCGTAAGTTCTTC.

This clone appeared a few times. The chain is built from TRBV6-5 and TRBJ2-7, with 7 bases aligning to TRBD1. The CDR3 sequence is 13 residues long. V was clipped by 6 bases and J by 0 bases; unmatched bases: 2. The germline V gene has CDR1 MNHEY and CDR2 SVGAGI. CDR3 sequence reads: CASSRQGSYEQYF. CDR3 bases: TGTGCCAGCAGCCGACAGGGCTCCTACGAGCAGTACTTC.

This clone has more than one count but fewer than ten. The CDR3 nucleotides read TGTGCCAGCTCAAGCGGGAGCTCCTACAATGAGCAGTTCTTC. This gives the protein CASSSGSSYNEQFF. The chain combines TRBV6-5 with TRBJ2-1, with 8 bases fitting TRBD2. This CDR3 has 14 residues. Germline CDR1 MNHEY, CDR2 SVGAGI. With 8 bases clipped from V and 0 bases from J, the junction kept 3 bases outside the gene matches.

The rearrangement links TRBV25-1 to TRBJ2-3; D call uncertain. Per the germline V gene, CDR1 is MGHDK and CDR2 is SYGVNS. Trimming removed 6 bases at V and 4 bases at J, with 8 bases between. The CDR3 is 12 amino acids. The CDR3 region has the DNA TGTGCCAGCAGCCTTAGTGCAGATACGCAGTATTTT. Protein sequence: CASSLSADTQYF.

This chain links TRBV11-2 with TRBJ2-3; 12 positions match TRBD2. V dropped 2 bases and J dropped 6; count of bases not matched to a gene: 6. The CDR3 runs 16 residues. Looked up from germline, CDR1 is SGHAT and CDR2 is FQNNGV. The CDR3 protein is CASSLLRTSGTDTQYF. The CDR3 nucleotides are TGTGCCAGCAGCTTATTGCGGACTAGCGGGACCGATACGCAGTATTTT.

V usage is TRBV7-8 and J usage is TRBJ2-7; tentative D call: TRBD2 (6 bases). CDR3 length: 13 amino acids. Germline V gene sequence: CDR1 SGHVS, CDR2 FQNEAQ. Trimming removed 0 bases at V and 4 bases at J, with 7 bases between. CDR3 sequence (DNA): TGTGCCAGCAGCTTAGCGGGGAGGTACGAGCAGTACTTC. Amino acids: CASSLAGRYEQYF.

The chain carries TRBV19 and TRBJ2-1, with 7 bases that match TRBD2. The CDR3 covers 14 residues. The V gene end was trimmed by 2 bases and the J gene end by 5 bases; junction bases not matched to a gene: 3. Germline CDR1 is LNHDA and CDR2 is SQIVND (reference sequence). CDR3 region: CASSITAGDNEQFF. The DNA for the CDR3 is TGTGCCAGTAGTATAACTGCGGGGGACAATGAGCAGTTCTTC.

The J gene is TRBJ2-5, the V gene TRBV18, with TRBD2 as a possible D gene (6 bases). Germline CDR1 KGHSH, CDR2 LQKENI. The CDR3 has 13 amino acids. Trimming shortened V by 6 bases and J by 3 bases, and 11 bases separated the two germline ends. The CDR3 spells CASSWGEEETQYF. The CDR3 DNA reads as TGTGCCAGCTCTTGGGGGGAAGAAGAGACCCAGTACTTC.

For this clone: It is unclear where the CDR3 begins or ends on the DNA, so no DNA is shown, and the CDR3 is as TCRdb lists it. This chain joins TRBV7-9 and TRBJ2-5; TRBD2, the D gene given by the table, was not confirmed from the DNA. Both ends counted, the CDR3 spans 15 residues. Germline CDR1 SEHNR, CDR2 FQNEAQ (reference sequence). The CDR3 loop is CASILGGTAQETQYF.

The chain is built from TRBV5-1 and TRBJ2-3; 9 bases map to TRBD2. Per the germline V gene, CDR1 is SGHRS and CDR2 is YFSETQ. This CDR3 spans 15 amino acids. V shed 3 bases, J shed 5 bases, and the junction held 7 bases outside the gene matches. The CDR3 sequence: CASSSLAGRGDTQYF. DNA for the CDR3: TGCGCCAGCAGCTCCCTAGCGGGAAGGGGAGATACGCAGTATTTT. Variable domain in full (rest from reference TRBV5-1 and TRBJ2-3): KAGVTQTPRYLIKTRGQQVTLSCSPISGHRSVSWYQQTPGQGLQFLFEYFSETQRNKGNFPGRFSGRQFSNSRSEMNVSTLELGDSALYLCASSSLAGRGDTQYFGPGTRLTVL.

This clone has only one observation. The chain couples TRBV5-1 to TRBJ2-3; a weak D match, TRBD1 (6 bases). CDR1 and CDR2 (germline): SGHRS, YFSETQ. The V end lost 2 bases, the J end lost 3 bases, and 13 bases lay between the germline ends. CDR3 length: 15 amino acids. The CDR3 sequence is CASSFGTIGTDTQYF. In nucleotides, the CDR3 is TGCGCCAGCAGCTTCGGGACAATAGGGACAGATACGCAGTATTTT.